These 12 T cell receptor beta chains were sequenced from one sample in a study of blood T cell repertoires in COVID-19 (dated by TCRdb to about 2020). Libraries were prepared through the immunoSEQ multiplex PCR assay. TCRdb limited this immuneACCESS table to in-frame rearrangements with V and J called. A share of clones is missing; checked studies link under half to unresolved V genes, and the rest is unexplained. The sample table shows approximately 45,000 clones, and 70% to 85% are seen once. Clones ranked in the top ten supply 14% of the sample. Source material: peripheral blood. The origin of the receptors is a human donor in a cohort sampled during active COVID-19.

The CDR3, as DNA: TGCAGCGCCTGGGGGGGCGAGACCCAGTACTTC. This codes for CSAWGGETQYF. The chain uses TRBV29-1 and TRBJ2-5; D is perhaps TRBD2 (7 bases). V was pared by 7 bases and J by 5 bases, with 11 bases between. This CDR3 has 11 amino acids. Germline assignment: CDR1 SQVTM and CDR2 ANQGSEA.

The V gene is TRBV3-1 (or the pseudogene TRBV3-2), the J gene TRBJ2-2, with 7 bases fitting TRBD1. The CDR3 has 12 amino acids. V was clipped by 7 bases and J by 6 bases; unmatched bases: 2. Per the germline V gene, CDR1 is LGHDT and CDR2 is YNNKEL (reference sequence). The CDR3: CASKTGPGELFF. As DNA, the CDR3 is TGTGCCAGCAAGACAGGGCCCGGGGAGCTGTTTTTT.

The J gene is TRBJ1-5, the V gene TRBV6-5; D is perhaps TRBD1 (6 bases). Germline CDR1 and CDR2: MNHEY and SVGAGI. The CDR3 length is 15 residues. The V gene lost 6 bases and the J gene lost 2 bases, with 14 bases spanning the gap. CDR3 in amino acids: CASSLNRDRNQPQHF. The CDR3 region has the DNA TGTGCCAGCAGCCTAAACAGGGATCGCAATCAGCCCCAGCATTTT.

This clone showed up just once. The genes are TRBV2 and TRBJ2-4; D may be TRBD1 (6 bases). The CDR3 consists of 14 residues. Per the germline V gene, CDR1 is SNHLY and CDR2 is FYNNEI. V was trimmed by 3 bases and J by 4 bases, leaving 10 bases between them. The CDR3 DNA reads as TGTGCCAGCAGTGACTCAGGGACAAAAAACATTCAGTACTTC. This sequence encodes CASSDSGTKNIQYF.

The CDR3 sequence is CASRVTGNNSPLHF. The CDR3 bases are TGTGCCAGCAGGGTTACAGGGAATAATTCACCCCTCCACTTT. The J gene is TRBJ1-6, the V gene TRBV11-2, with D perhaps matching TRBD1 (6 bases). CDR3 length: 14 residues. The germline V gene has CDR1 SGHAT and CDR2 FQNNGV. V lost 6 bases to trimming and J lost 5 bases, with 11 bases between them. The full variable domain, its missing parts supplied by reference TRBV11-2 and TRBJ1-6, is EAGVAQSPRYKIIEKRQSVAFWCNPISGHATLYWYQQILGQGPKLLIQFQNNGVVDDSQLPKDRFSAERLKGVDSTLKIQPAKLEDSAVYLCASRVTGNNSPLHFGNGTRLTVT.

The chain links TRBV29-1 to TRBJ2-1; 8 positions match TRBD2. Germline V CDR1 and CDR2: SQVTM, ANQGSEA. This CDR3 region has 14 residues. After removal of 7 bases from V and 6 bases from J, the junction contained 11 bases not matched to a gene. This CDR3 reads CSAREREGSNEQFF. CDR3 nucleotide sequence: TGCAGCGCAAGGGAACGGGAGGGAAGCAATGAGCAGTTCTTC.

The chain is built from TRBV5-1 and TRBJ2-5; 8 bases align to TRBD2. The trim removed 1 base at V and 4 bases at J, leaving 6 bases unmatched. The CDR3 sequence is 15 residues long. Germline V gene lookup returns CDR1 SGHRS and CDR2 YFSETQ. The CDR3: CASSLWPGGGETQYF. DNA of the CDR3: TGCGCCAGCAGCTTGTGGCCGGGAGGGGGAGAGACCCAGTACTTC.

The chain has TRBV5-4 and TRBJ2-1; 12 positions match TRBD2. From germline, CDR1 is SGHNT and CDR2 YYREEE (reference sequence). V was clipped by 4 bases and J by 0 bases; unmatched bases: 5. The CDR3 totals 17 residues. Here the CDR3 reads CASSGTSGQSSYNEQFF. The CDR3 region has the DNA TGTGCCAGCAGCGGGACTAGCGGGCAAAGCTCCTACAATGAGCAGTTCTTC. The full variable domain, completed using reference TRBV5-4 and TRBJ2-1, is ETGVTQSPTHLIKTRGQQVTLRCSSQSGHNTVSWYQQALGQGPQFIFQYYREEENGRGNFPPRFSGLQFPNYSSELNVNALELDDSALYLCASSGTSGQSSYNEQFFGPGTRLTVL.

The V and J genes are TRBV2 and TRBJ2-1, with D unclear. CDR3 length equals 17 residues. Germline V gene data show CDR1 as SNHLY and CDR2 as FYNNEI. Trimming cost V 4 bases and J 8 bases, with 24 bases left between them. CDR3 amino acids: CASSGPAEGLDFDEQFF. DNA for the CDR3: TGTGCCAGCAGTGGTCCGGCGGAAGGCCTCGATTTCGATGAGCAGTTCTTC.

The chain recombines TRBV5-1 with TRBJ1-2; 11 bases are a match to TRBD1. The CDR3 is 16 amino acids. In germline, CDR1 is SGHRS, CDR2 YFSETQ. V lost 4 bases and J lost 3; bases outside the gene matches: 8. Written as DNA, the CDR3 is TGCGCCAGCAGCACCGGACAGGGGGCGCGGGACTATGGCTACACCTTC. Amino acid sequence: CASSTGQGARDYGYTF.

The CDR3 is CASSQQGAVNEKLFF. Here the CDR3 DNA reads TGTGCCAGCAGTCAGCAGGGGGCTGTTAATGAAAAACTGTTTTTT. The V call is TRBV6-6, the J call TRBJ1-4; 8 nucleotides agree with TRBD1. The junction had 6 bases not matched to a gene; V was cut back by 5 bases and J by 4 bases. The CDR3 runs to 15 residues. The germline gives CDR1 MNHNY, CDR2 SVGAGI (reference sequence).

The gene calls are TRBV18 and TRBJ1-5, with D maybe TRBD1 (5 bases). This CDR3 spans 15 amino acids. V lost 2 bases to trimming and J lost 4 bases, with 12 bases between them. Germline V gene sequence: CDR1 KGHSH, CDR2 LQKENI. The CDR3 sequence: CASSPGAGGNQPQHF. For the CDR3, the DNA is TGTGCCAGCTCACCAGGGGCCGGGGGGAATCAGCCCCAGCATTTT. The full variable domain, in which reference TRBV18 and TRBJ1-5 provide the parts outside the CDR3, is NAGVMQNPRHLVRRRGQEARLRCSPMKGHSHVYWYRQLPEEGLKFMVYLQKENIIDESGMPKERFSAEFPKEGPSILRIQQVVRGDSAAYFCASSPGAGGNQPQHFGDGTRLSIL.